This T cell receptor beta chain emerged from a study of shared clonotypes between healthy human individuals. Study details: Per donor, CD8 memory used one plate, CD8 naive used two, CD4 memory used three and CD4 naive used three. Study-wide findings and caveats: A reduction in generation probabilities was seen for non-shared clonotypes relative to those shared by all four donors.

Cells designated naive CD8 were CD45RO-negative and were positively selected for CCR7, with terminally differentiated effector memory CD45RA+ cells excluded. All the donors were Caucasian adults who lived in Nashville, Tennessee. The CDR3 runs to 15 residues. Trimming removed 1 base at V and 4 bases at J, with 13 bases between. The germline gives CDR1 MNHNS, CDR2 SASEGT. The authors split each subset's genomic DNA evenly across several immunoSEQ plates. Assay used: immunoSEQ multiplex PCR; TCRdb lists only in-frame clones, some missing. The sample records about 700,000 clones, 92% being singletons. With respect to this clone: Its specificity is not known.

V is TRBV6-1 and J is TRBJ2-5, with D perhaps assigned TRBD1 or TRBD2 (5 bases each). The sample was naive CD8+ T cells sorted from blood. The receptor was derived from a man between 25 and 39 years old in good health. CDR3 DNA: TGTGCCAGCAGTGAAGTAGGGAGTGGGGGAGAGACCCAGTACTTC. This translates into CASSEVGSGGETQYF.